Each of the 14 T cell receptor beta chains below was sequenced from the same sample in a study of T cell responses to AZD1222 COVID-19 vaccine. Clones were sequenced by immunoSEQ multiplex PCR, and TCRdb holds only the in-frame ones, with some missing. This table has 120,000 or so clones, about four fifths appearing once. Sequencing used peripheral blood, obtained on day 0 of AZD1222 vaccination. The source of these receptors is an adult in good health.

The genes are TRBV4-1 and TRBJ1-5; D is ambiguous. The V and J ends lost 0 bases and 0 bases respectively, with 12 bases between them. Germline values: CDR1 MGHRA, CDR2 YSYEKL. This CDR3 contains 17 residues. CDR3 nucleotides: TGCGCCAGCAGCCAAGATAAGGGAGAGGTTAGCAATCAGCCCCAGCATTTT. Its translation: CASSQDKGEVSNQPQHF.

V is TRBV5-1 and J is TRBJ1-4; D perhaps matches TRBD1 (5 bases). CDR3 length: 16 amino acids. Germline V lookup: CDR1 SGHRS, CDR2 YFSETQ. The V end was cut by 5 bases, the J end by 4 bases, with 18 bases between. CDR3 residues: CASRAGTGRSNEKLFF. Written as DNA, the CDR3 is TGCGCCAGCAGAGCCGGGACCGGGAGGAGTAATGAAAAACTGTTTTTT.

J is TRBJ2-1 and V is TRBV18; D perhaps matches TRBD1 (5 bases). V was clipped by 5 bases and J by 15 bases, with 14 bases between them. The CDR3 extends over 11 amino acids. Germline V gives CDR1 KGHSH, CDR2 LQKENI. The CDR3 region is CASSVGHTTFF. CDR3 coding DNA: TGTGCCAGCTCAGTCGGACACACGACGTTCTTC.

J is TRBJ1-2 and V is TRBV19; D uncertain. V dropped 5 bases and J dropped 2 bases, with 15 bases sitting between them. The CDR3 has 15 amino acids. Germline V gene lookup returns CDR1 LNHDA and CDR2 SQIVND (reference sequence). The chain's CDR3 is CASSPSSGTNYGYTF. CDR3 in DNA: TGTGCCAGTAGTCCTTCCTCGGGCACGAACTATGGCTACACCTTC.

CDR3 DNA: TGTGCCAGCAGTTTATTTGGGACAGGGCGGGGCAATTCACCCCTCCACTTT. Its translation is CASSLFGTGRGNSPLHF. J is TRBJ1-6 and V is TRBV27, with TRBD1 matching 9 bases. The CDR3 length is 17 residues. Germline V gene lookup returns CDR1 MNHEY and CDR2 SMNVEV (reference sequence). The V segment lost 1 base and the J segment 7 bases; nucleotides outside the gene matches: 8.

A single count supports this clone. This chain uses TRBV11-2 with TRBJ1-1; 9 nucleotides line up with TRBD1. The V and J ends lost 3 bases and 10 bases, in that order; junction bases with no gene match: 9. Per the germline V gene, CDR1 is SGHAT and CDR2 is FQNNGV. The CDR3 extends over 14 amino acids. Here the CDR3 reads CASSFRQGGKVAFF. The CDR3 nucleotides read TGTGCCAGCAGCTTTCGACAGGGGGGGAAGGTAGCTTTCTTT.

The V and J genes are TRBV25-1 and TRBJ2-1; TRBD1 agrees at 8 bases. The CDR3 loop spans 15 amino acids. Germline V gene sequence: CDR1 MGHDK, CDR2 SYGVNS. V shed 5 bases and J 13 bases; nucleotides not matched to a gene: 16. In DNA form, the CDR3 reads TGTGCCAGCAGTAGAGTCGGGACAGGAGATTTCGAACAGTTCTTC. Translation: CASSRVGTGDFEQFF.

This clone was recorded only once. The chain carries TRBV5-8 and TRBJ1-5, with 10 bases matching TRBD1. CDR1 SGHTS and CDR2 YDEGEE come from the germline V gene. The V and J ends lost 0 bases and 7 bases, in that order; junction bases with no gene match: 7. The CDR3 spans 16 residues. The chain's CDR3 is CASSLEAGQGRQPQHF. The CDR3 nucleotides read TGTGCCAGCAGCTTGGAGGCGGGACAGGGGAGGCAGCCCCAGCATTTT.

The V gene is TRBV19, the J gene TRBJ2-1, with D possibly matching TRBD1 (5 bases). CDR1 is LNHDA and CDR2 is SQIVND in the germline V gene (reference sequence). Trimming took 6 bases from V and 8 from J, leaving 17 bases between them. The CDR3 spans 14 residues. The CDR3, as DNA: TGTGCCAGTAGACAGGCTTACCCTGGGGATGAGCAGTTCTTC. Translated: CASRQAYPGDEQFF.

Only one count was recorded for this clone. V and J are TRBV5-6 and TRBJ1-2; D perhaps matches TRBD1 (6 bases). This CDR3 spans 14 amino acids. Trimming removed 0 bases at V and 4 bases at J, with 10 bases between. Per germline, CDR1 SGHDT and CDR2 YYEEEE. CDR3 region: CASSLAGGFYGYTF. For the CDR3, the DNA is TGTGCCAGCAGCTTGGCTGGGGGCTTCTATGGCTACACCTTC.

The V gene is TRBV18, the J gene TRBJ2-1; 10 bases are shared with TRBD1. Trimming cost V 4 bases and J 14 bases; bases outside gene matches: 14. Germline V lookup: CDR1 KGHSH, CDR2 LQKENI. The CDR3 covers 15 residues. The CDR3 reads CASSRVGKDRGLEFF. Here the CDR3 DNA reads TGTGCCAGCTCACGCGTTGGGAAAGACAGGGGGCTTGAGTTCTTC.

Here the CDR3 DNA reads TGTGCCAGTTCATCAGGGGCACGTGGCTACACCTTC. This gives the protein CASSSGARGYTF. The chain is built from TRBV6-4 and TRBJ1-2; perhaps TRBD1 as D (6 bases). Between the trimmed V and J ends, which lost 9 bases and 7 bases, there was a span of 15 bases. The CDR3 has 12 residues. Per the germline V gene, CDR1 is MRHNA and CDR2 is SNTAGT.

For the CDR3, the DNA is TGTGCCAGCAGCCAAGGCCTAACGCGGGAGCAGTTCTTC. It is translated as CASSQGLTREQFF. V usage is TRBV14 and J usage is TRBJ2-1; D is uncertain. The CDR3 spans 13 residues. The ends were cut back, 1 base at V and 10 bases at J, with 11 bases in the middle. Germline CDR1 is SGHDN and CDR2 is FVKESK.

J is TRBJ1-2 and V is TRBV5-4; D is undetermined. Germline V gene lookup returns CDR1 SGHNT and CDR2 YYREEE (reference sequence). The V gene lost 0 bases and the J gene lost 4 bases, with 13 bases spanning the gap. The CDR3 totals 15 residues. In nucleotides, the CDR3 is TGTGCCAGCAGCTTGGCCGTAGGAATATCCTATGGCTACACCTTC. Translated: CASSLAVGISYGYTF.